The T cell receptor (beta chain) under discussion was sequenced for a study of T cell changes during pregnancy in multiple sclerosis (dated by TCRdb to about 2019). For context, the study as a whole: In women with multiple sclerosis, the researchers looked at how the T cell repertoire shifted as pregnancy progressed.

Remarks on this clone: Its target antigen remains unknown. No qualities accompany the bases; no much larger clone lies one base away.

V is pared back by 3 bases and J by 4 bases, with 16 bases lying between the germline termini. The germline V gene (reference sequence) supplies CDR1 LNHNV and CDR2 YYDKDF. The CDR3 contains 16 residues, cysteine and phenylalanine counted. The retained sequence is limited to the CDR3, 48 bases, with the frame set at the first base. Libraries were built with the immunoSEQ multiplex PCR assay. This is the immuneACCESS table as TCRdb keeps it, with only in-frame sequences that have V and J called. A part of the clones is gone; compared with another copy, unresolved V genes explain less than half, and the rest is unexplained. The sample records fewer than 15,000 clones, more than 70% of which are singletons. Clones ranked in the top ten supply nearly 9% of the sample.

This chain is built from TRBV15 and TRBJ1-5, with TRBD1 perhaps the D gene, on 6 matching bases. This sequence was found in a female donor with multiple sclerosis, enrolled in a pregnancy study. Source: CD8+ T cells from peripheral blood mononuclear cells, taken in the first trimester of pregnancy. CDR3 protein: CATSSGRGEVNQPQHF. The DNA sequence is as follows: TGTGCCACCAGCAGCGGCAGGGGCGAGGTGAATCAGCCCCAGCATTTT.